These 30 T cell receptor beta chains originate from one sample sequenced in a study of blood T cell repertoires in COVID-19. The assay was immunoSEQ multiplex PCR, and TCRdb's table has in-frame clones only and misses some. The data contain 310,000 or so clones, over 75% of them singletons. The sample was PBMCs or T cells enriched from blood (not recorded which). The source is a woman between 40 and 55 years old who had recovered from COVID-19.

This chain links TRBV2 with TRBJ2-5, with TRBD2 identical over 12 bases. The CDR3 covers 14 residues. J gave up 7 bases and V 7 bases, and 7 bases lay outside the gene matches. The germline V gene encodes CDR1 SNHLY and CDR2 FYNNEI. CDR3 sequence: CASTYGLAGRTQYF. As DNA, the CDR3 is TGTGCCAGCACCTACGGACTAGCGGGACGGACCCAGTACTTC. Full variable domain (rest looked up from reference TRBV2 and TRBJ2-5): EPEVTQTPSHQVTQMGQEVILRCVPISNHLYFYWYRQILGQKVEFLVSFYNNEISEKSEIFDDQFSVERPDGSNFTLKIRSTKLEDSAMYFCASTYGLAGRTQYFGPGTRLLVL.

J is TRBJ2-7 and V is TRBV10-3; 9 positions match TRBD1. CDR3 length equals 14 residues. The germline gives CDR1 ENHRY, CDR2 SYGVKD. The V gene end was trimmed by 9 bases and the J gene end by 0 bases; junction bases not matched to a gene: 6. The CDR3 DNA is TGTGCCATTTCCTGGGACAGGGCCTCCTACGAGCAGTACTTC. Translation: CAISWDRASYEQYF.

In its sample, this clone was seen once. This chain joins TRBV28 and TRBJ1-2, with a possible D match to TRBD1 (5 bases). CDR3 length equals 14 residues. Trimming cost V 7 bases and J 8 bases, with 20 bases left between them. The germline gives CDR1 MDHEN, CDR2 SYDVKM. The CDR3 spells CASTPTGPLGGYTF. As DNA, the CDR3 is TGTGCCAGCACTCCCACAGGCCCCCTTGGGGGCTACACCTTC.

The CDR3 region has the DNA TGTGCCAGCAGGCTAGGCGTAGATGGTAATACGCAGTATTTT. Its protein is CASRLGVDGNTQYF. The rearrangement joins TRBV27 to TRBJ2-3; no clear D gene. The CDR3 contains 14 residues. Trimming removed 6 bases from V and 7 bases from J, with 17 bases in between. Per the germline V gene, CDR1 is MNHEY and CDR2 is SMNVEV (reference sequence).

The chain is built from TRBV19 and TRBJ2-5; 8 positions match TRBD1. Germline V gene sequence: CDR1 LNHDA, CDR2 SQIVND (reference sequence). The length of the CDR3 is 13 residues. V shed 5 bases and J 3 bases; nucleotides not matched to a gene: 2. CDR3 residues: CASSWGQEETQYF. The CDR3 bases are TGTGCCAGTAGTTGGGGACAGGAAGAGACCCAGTACTTC.

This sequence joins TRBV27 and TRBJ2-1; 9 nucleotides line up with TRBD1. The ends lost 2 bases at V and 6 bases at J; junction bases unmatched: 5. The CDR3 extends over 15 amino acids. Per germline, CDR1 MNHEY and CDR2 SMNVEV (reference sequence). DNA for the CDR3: TGTGCCAGCAGTTTAAGGGGACAGGGACCCAATGAGCAGTTCTTC. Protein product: CASSLRGQGPNEQFF.

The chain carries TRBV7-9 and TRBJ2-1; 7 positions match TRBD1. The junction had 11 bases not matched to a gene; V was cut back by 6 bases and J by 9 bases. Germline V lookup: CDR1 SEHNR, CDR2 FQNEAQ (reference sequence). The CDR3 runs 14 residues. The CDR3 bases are TGTGCCAGCAGTTCCCCACAGGGGTCGGCTGAGCAGTTCTTC. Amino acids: CASSSPQGSAEQFF.

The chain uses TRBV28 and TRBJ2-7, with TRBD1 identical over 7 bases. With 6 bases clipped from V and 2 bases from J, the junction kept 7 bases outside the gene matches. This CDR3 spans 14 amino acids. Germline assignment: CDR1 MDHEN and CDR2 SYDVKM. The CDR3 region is CASSRQGPPYEQYF. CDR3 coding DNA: TGTGCCAGCAGCCGACAGGGACCCCCCTACGAGCAGTACTTC.

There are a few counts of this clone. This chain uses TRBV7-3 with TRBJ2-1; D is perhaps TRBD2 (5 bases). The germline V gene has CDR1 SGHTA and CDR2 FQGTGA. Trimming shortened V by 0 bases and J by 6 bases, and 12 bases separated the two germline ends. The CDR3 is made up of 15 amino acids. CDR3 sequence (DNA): TGTGCCAGCAGCTTAACCGGAATAGCGCCCAATGAGCAGTTCTTC. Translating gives CASSLTGIAPNEQFF.

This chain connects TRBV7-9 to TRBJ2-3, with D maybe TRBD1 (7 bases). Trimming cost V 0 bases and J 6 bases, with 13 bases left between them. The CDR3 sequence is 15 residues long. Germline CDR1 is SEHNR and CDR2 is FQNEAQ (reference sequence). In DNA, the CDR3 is TGTGCCAGCAGCTTAGCTCCAGGGGGGTTTGATACGCAGTATTTT. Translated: CASSLAPGGFDTQYF.

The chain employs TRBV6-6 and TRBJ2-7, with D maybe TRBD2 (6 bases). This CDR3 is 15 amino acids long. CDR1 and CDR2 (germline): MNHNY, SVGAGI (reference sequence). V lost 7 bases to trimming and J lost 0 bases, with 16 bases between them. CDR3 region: CASTPQGLSSYEQYF. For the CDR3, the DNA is TGTGCCAGCACCCCCCAGGGACTGAGCTCCTACGAGCAGTACTTC.

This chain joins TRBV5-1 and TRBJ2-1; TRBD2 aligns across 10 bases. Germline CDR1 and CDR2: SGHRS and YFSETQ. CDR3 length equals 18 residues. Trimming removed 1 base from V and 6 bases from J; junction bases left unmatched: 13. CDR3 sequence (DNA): TGCGCCAGCAGCTTGACGACTAGCGGGCGTTGGGAGGCCAATGAGCAGTTCTTC. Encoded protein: CASSLTTSGRWEANEQFF.

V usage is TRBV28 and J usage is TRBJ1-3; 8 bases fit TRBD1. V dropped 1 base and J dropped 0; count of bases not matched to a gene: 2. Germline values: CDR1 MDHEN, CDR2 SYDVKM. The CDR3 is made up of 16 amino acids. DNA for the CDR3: TGTGCCAGCAGTTTATCAGGGGGCGGCTCTGGAAACACCATATATTTT. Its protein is CASSLSGGGSGNTIYF.

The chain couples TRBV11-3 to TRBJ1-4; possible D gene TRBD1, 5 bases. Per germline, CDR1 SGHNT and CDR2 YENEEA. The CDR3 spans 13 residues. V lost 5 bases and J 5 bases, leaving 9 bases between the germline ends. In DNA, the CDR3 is TGTGCCAGCAGCCCCACAGGAAATGAAAAACTGTTTTTT. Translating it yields CASSPTGNEKLFF.

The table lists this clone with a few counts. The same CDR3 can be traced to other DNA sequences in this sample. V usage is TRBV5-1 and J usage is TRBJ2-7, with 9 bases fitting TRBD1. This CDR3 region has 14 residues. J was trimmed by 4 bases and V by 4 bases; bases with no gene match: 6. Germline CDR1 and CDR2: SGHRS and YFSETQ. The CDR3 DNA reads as TGCGCCAGCAGCCGCGGACAGGGGTCATACGAGCAGTACTTC. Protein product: CASSRGQGSYEQYF.

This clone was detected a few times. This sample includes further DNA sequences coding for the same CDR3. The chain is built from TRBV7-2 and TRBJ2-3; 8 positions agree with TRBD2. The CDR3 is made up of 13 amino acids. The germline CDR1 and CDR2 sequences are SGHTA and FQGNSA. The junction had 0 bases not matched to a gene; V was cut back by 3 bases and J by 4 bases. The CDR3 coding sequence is TGTGCCAGCAGCTTGACTAGCGCAGATACGCAGTATTTT. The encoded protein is CASSLTSADTQYF.

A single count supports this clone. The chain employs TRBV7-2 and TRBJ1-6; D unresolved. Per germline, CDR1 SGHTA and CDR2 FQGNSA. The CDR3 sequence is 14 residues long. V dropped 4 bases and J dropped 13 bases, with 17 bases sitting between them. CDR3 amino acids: CASSSTAVGSPLHF. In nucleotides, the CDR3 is TGTGCCAGCAGCTCCACAGCGGTAGGATCGCCCCTCCACTTT.

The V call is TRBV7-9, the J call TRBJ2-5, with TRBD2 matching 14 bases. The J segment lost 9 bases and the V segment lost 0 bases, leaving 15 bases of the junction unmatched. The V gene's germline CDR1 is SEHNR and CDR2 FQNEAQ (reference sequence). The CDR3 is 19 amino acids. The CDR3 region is CASSLAGGTSGSPRGAQYF. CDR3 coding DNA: TGTGCCAGCAGCTTAGCCGGAGGGACTAGCGGGAGCCCCCGGGGGGCCCAGTACTTC.

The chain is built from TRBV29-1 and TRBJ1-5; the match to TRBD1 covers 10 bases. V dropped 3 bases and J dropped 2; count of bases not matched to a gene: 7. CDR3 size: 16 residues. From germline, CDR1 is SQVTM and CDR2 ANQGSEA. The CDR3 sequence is CSVEAKTGGCNQPQHF. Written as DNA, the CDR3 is TGCAGCGTTGAGGCTAAGACAGGGGGCTGCAATCAGCCCCAGCATTTT. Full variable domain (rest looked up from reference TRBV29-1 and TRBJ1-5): SAVISQKPSRDICQRGTSLTIQCQVDSQVTMMFWYRQQPGQSLTLIATANQGSEATYESGFVIDKFPISRPNLTFSTLTVSNMSPEDSSIYLCSVEAKTGGCNQPQHFGDGTRLSIL.

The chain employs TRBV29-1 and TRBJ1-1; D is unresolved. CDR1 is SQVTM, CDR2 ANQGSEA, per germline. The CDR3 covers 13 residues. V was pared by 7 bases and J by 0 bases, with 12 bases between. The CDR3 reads CSGLGLMNTEAFF. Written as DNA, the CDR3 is TGCAGCGGGCTGGGCCTTATGAACACTGAAGCTTTCTTT.

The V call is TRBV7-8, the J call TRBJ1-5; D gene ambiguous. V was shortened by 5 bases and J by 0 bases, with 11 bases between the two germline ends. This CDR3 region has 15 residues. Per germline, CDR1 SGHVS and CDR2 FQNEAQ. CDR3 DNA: TGTGCCAGCAGCCCAGGAGGGTATAGCAATCAGCCCCAGCATTTT. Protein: CASSPGGYSNQPQHF.

The DNA for the CDR3 is TGTGCCAGCAGCTTTTCAGAGAACACTGAAGCTTTCTTT. Protein product: CASSFSENTEAFF. The V gene is TRBV11-3, the J gene TRBJ1-1; D not resolved. The CDR3 covers 13 residues. With 3 bases removed from V and 1 base from J, the gap between germline ends came to 6 bases. In germline, CDR1 is SGHNT, CDR2 YENEEA. Drawing the rest from reference TRBV11-3 and TRBJ1-1, the complete variable domain is EAGVVQSPRYKIIEKKQPVAFWCNPISGHNTLYWYLQNLGQGPELLIRYENEEAVDDSQLPKDRFSAERLKGVDSTLKIQPAELGDSAVYLCASSFSENTEAFFGQGTRLTVV.

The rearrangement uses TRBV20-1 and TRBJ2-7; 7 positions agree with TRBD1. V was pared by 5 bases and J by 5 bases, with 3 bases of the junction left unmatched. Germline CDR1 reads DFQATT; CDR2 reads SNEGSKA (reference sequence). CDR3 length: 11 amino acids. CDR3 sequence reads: CSADRVNEQYF. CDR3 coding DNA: TGCAGTGCTGACAGGGTAAACGAGCAGTACTTC.

For the CDR3, the DNA is TGTGCCAGCAGCCCGGAGTTAAGCTTTGTTGTTGATGAGCAGTTCTTC. Its translation is CASSPELSFVVDEQFF. The chain uses TRBV11-2 and TRBJ2-1; D not resolved. This CDR3 is 16 amino acids long. V was trimmed by 5 bases and J by 8 bases, leaving 22 bases between them. CDR1 and CDR2 (germline): SGHAT, FQNNGV.

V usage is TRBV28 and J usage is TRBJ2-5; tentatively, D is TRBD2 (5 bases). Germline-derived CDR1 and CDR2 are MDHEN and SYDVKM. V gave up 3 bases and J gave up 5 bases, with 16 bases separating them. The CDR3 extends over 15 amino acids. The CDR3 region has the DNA TGTGCCAGCAGTTTTAAATTGGACTCCCGGGAGACCCAGTACTTC. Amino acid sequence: CASSFKLDSRETQYF.

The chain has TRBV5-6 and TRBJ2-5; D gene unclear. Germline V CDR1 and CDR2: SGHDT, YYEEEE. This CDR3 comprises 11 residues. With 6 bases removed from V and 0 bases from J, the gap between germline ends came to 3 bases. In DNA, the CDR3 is TGTGCCAGCACTCACCAAGAGACCCAGTACTTC. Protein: CASTHQETQYF.

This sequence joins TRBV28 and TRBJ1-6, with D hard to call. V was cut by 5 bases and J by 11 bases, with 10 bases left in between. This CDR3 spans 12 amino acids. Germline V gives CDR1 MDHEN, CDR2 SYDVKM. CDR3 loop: CASSLPVAPLHF. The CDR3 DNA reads TGTGCCAGCAGTCTCCCGGTTGCACCCCTCCACTTT.

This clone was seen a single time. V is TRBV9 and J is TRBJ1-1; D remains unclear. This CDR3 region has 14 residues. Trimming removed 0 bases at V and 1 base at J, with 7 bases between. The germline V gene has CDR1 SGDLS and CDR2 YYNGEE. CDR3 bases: TGTGCCAGCAGCGTAGAATCAGGGAACACTGAAGCTTTCTTT. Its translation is CASSVESGNTEAFF. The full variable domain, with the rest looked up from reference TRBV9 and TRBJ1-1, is DSGVTQTPKHLITATGQRVTLRCSPRSGDLSVYWYQQSLDQGLQFLIQYYNGEERAKGNILERFSAQQFPDLHSELNLSSLELGDSALYFCASSVESGNTEAFFGQGTRLTVV.

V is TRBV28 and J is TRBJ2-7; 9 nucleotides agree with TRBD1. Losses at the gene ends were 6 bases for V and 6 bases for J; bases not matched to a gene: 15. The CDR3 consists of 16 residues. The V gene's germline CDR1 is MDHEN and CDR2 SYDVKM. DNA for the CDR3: TGTGCCAGCAGCCAGGGACAGGGATTCGTGTCGTCCGAGCAGTACTTC. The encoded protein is CASSQGQGFVSSEQYF.

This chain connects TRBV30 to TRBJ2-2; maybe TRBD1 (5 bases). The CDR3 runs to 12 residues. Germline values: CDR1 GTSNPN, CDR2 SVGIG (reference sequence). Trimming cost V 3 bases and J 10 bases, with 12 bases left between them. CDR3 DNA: TGTGCCTGGAGCCTTAGGGGCGAGGAGCTGTTTTTT. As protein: CAWSLRGEELFF.